This T cell receptor beta chain is drawn from a study of tumor-infiltrating lymphocytes in primary liver carcinoma. The germline V gene has CDR1 LGHNA and CDR2 YSLEER. The CDR3 runs 16 residues. TCR beta cDNA was prepared out of around 460 ng total RNA by means of a constant-region primer. ARM-PCR, slightly modified, supplied the TCR beta libraries through three nested multiplex PCR rounds. A C-beta reverse primer was combined with TRBV1-TRBV30 forward primers in the first two PCR rounds, and each round had 10 cycles. MiXCR, applied by TCRdb to the multiplex PCR reads, yields one record per CDR3 protein. Of tens of thousands of distinct CDR3 sequences in the sample, 60% to 80% are singletons; the top ten hold 40%. Unsorted bulk tissue, roughly 19-34 mg of it, served as the source for co-extraction of RNA and DNA. Note on this clonotype: At one end the junction does not follow the germline gene, possibly because of a read error.

The chain has TRBV4-3 and TRBJ2-1; D gene unclear. Sequencing was carried out using liver tumor tissue from sampling region 4. The subset here: tumor region T4, right-lateral pole. The TCR comes from a woman aged 25 to 45 with primary liver carcinoma and hepatitis B virus infection. For the CDR3, the DNA is TGCGCCAGCAGCCAAGATGCAGGAAGCTCCCACAATGAGCAGTCCTTC. Protein: CASSQDAGSSHNEQSF.